The T cell receptor beta chain described here comes from a study of cytotoxic CD8 clonotypes in ibrutinib-treated CLL. Study summary: Responses: roughly 25 partial, 2 complete; after median approximately 70 months, roughly 14 stayed remitted, roughly 12 progressed. With a range of 6 to 36, the median treatment time before response samples were taken was roughly 12 months. Study results and caveats: Baseline clonality, above age-matched healthy donor levels, tracked circulating CD8+ T-cell counts. Sustained-remission and progressing patients' sampling times differed.

Generated by immunoSEQ multiplex PCR, the TCRdb table keeps only in-frame clones and is missing some. In the table there are 150,000 or so clones, roughly 88% of which are singletons. A remark on this clone: Antigen: not known.

Germline CDR1 reads SGHTS; CDR2 reads YDEGEE. The CDR3 covers 11 residues. Trimming removed 2 bases at V and 3 bases at J, with 2 bases between. The source was PBMCs, collected after 24 months of ibrutinib treatment. The receptor was derived from a human donor with chronic lymphocytic leukemia. V usage is TRBV5-8 and J usage is TRBJ1-1; D gene ambiguous. This CDR3 is CASSFYTEAFF. Written as DNA, the CDR3 is TGTGCCAGCAGCTTCTACACTGAAGCTTTCTTT.